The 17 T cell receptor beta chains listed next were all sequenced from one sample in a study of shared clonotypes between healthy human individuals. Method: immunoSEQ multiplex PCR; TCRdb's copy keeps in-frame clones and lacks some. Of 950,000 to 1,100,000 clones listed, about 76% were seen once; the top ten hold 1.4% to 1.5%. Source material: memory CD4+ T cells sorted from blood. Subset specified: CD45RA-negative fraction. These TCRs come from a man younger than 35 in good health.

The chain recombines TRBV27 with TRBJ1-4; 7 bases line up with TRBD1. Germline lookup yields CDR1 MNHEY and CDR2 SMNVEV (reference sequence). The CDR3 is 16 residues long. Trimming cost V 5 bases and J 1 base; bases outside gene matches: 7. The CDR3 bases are TGTGCCAGCAGTACCAGACAGGGCGAAACTAATGAAAAACTGTTTTTT. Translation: CASSTRQGETNEKLFF.

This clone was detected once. Here the CDR3 reads CASSTGQAYNSPLHF. The CDR3, as DNA: TGTGCCAGCAGCACCGGACAGGCCTATAATTCACCCCTCCACTTT. The rearrangement links TRBV7-9 to TRBJ1-6, with 7 bases matching TRBD1. Germline CDR1 and CDR2: SEHNR and FQNEAQ (reference sequence). Trimming took 5 bases from V and 2 from J; bases not matched to a gene: 3. The CDR3 totals 15 residues.

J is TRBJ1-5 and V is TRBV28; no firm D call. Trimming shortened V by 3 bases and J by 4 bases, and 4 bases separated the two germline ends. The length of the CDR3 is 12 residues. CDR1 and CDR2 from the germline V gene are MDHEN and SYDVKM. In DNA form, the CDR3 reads TGTGCCAGCAGTTTCCCGAATCAGCCCCAGCATTTT. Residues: CASSFPNQPQHF.

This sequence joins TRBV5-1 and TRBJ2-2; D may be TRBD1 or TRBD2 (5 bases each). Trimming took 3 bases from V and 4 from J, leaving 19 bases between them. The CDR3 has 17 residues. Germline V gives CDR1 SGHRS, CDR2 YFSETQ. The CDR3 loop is CASSSIGPLGGTGELFF. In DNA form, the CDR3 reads TGCGCCAGCAGCTCGATTGGACCCCTTGGGGGCACCGGGGAGCTGTTTTTT.

The CDR3 reads CASSLSGQGSEAFF. As DNA, the CDR3 is TGTGCCAGCAGTTTATCCGGACAGGGGTCTGAAGCTTTCTTT. The V call is TRBV27, the J call TRBJ1-1; TRBD1 aligns across 9 bases. CDR3 length: 14 residues. Germline V gene lookup returns CDR1 MNHEY and CDR2 SMNVEV (reference sequence). After removal of 0 bases from V and 6 bases from J, the junction contained 2 bases not matched to a gene.

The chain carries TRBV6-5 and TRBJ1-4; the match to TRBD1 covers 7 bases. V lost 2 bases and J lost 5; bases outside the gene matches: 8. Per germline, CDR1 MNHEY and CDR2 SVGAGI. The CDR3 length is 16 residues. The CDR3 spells CASSYRRDSGNEKLFF. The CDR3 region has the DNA TGTGCCAGCAGTTACCGCCGGGACAGTGGGAATGAAAAACTGTTTTTT.

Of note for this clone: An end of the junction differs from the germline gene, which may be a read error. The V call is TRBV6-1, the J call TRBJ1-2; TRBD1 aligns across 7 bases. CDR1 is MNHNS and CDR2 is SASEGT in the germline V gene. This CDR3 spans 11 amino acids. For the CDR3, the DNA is TGTGCCAGCAGTGAAGCGCGGGACAGTAACTTC. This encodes CASSEARDSNF.

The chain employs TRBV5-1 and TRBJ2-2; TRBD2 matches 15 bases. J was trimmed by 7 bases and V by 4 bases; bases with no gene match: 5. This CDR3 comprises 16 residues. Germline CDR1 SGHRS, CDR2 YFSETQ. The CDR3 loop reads CASSPGTSGGNGELFF. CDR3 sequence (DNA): TGCGCCAGCAGCCCCGGGACTAGCGGGGGGAACGGGGAGCTGTTTTTT. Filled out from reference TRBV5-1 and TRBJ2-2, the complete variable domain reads KAGVTQTPRYLIKTRGQQVTLSCSPISGHRSVSWYQQTPGQGLQFLFEYFSETQRNKGNFPGRFSGRQFSNSRSEMNVSTLELGDSALYLCASSPGTSGGNGELFFGEGSRLTVL.

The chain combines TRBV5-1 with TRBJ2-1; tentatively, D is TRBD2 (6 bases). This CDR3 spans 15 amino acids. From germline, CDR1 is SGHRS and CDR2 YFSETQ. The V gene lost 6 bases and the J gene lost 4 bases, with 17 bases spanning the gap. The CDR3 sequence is CASKLGVADYNEQFF. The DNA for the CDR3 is TGCGCCAGCAAACTGGGGGTAGCGGATTACAATGAGCAGTTCTTC.

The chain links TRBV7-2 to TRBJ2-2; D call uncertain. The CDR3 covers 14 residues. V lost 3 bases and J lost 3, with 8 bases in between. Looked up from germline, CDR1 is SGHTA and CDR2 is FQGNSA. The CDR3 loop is CASSLNGYTGELFF. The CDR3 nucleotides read TGTGCCAGCAGCTTGAATGGGTACACCGGGGAGCTGTTTTTT.

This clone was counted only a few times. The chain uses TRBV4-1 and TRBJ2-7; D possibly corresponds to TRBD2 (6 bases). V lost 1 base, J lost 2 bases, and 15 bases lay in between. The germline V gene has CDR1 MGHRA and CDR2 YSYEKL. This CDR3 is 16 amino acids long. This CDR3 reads CASSQAEGVAAYEQYF. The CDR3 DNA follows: TGCGCCAGCAGCCAAGCGGAGGGAGTGGCTGCCTACGAGCAGTACTTC.

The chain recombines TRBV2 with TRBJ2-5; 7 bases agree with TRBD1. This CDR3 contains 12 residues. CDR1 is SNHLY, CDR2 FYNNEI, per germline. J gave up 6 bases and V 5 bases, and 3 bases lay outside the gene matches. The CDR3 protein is CASSRDSQTQYF. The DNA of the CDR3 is TGTGCCAGCAGTCGGGACAGCCAGACCCAGTACTTC.

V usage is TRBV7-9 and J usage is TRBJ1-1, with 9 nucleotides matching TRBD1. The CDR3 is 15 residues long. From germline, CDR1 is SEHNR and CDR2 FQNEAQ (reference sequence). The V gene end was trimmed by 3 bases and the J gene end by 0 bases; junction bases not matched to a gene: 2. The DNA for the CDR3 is TGTGCCAGCAGCTTCGGGACAGGGATGAACACTGAAGCTTTCTTT. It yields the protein CASSFGTGMNTEAFF.

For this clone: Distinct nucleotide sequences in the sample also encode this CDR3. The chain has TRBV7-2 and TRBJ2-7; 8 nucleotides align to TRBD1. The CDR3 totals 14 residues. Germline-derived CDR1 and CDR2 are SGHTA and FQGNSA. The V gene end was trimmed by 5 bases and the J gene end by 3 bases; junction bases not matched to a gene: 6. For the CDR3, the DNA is TGTGCCAGCAGCCTAGGACAGGGTCTCTACGAGCAGTACTTC. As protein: CASSLGQGLYEQYF.

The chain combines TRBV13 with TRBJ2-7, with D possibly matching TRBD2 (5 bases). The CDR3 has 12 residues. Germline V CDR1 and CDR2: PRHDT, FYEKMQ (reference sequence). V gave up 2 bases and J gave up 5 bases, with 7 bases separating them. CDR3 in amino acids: CASSLRGHEQYF. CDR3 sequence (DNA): TGTGCCAGCAGCTTACGAGGGCACGAGCAGTACTTC.

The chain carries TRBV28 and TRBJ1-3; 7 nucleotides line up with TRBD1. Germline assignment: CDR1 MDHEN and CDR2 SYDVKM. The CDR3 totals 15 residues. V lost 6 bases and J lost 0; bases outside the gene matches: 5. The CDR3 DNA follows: TGTGCCAGCAGCAGACAGGGAGGCTCTGGAAACACCATATATTTT. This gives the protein CASSRQGGSGNTIYF.

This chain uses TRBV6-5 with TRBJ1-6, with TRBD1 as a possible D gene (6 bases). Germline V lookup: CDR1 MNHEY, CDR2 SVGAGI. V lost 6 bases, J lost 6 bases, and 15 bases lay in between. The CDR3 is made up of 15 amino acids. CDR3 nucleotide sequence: TGTGCCAGCAGCCCAAGGGGGGATCCTAATTCACCCCTCCACTTT. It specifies CASSPRGDPNSPLHF.